A selection of T cell receptor beta chains follows, all from one sample in a study of blood T cell repertoires in COVID-19. Method: immunoSEQ multiplex PCR; TCRdb's copy keeps in-frame clones and lacks some. The sample lists roughly 120,000 clones, roughly 80% occurring once. The material sequenced was peripheral blood. The receptors stem from a woman between 55 and 75 years old with acute or convalescent COVID-19. CDR3s include the opening cysteine and the closing phenylalanine or tryptophan. D genes are given only for firm matches. Size tells how often a clone was seen (once, few, many) or the class of an expanded clone, and some rows leave it out.

>TRBJ1-4|TRBD1|TRBV5-4|.|16
TGTGCCAGCAGCTTTAACAAACAGGGGGGTAATGAAAAACTGTTTTTT
CASSFNKQGGNEKLFF
>TRBJ2-1|.|TRBV3-1/TRBV3-2|few|14
TGTGCCAGCCTCGGCGGGGGCCGGACAAATGAGCAGTTCTTC
CASLGGGRTNEQFF
>TRBJ2-1|.|TRBV7-3|.|14
TGTGCCAGCGGCGTGGGTGACGGGAACAATGAGCAGTTCTTC
CASGVGDGNNEQFF
>TRBJ1-1|.|TRBV28|.|12
TGTGCCAGCAGTTCGGACACTTATGAAGCTTTCTTT
CASSSDTYEAFF
>TRBJ2-5|TRBD1|TRBV5-4|.|14
TGTGCCAGCAGACAAGACAGGGGGCGCGAGACCCAGTACTTC
CASRQDRGRETQYF
>TRBJ1-4|TRBD1|TRBV6-6|.|11
TGTGCCAGCAGATCGACAGGGAAGGAGTTTTTT
CASRSTGKEFF
>TRBJ2-7|.|TRBV5-1|.|14
TGCGCCAGCAGCTTGGAATCGGGGTCCTACGAGCAGTACTTC
CASSLESGSYEQYF
>TRBJ1-5|.|TRBV5-5|.|13
TGTGCCAGCAGCTTGGGGGGGGTTCAGCCCCAGCATTTT
CASSLGGVQPQHF
>TRBJ1-2|TRBD1|TRBV6-2/TRBV6-3|.|14
TGTGCCAGCAGTAGACCGGACAGGGGGGATGGCTACACCTTC
CASSRPDRGDGYTF
>TRBJ2-2|TRBD2|TRBV7-8|.|17
TGTGCCAGCAGCTTTGCCCCTCTAGCGGGGGTCACCGGGGAGCTGTTTTTT
CASSFAPLAGVTGELFF
>TRBJ1-2|.|TRBV5-1|once|18
TGCGCCAGCAGCTCTAACAGGGCGGGGGCTTCAGCTAACTATGGCTACACCTTC
CASSSNRAGASANYGYTF
>TRBJ1-3|.|TRBV30|once|14
TGTGCCTGGGTACGAGGCTTCTCTGGAAACACCATATATTTT
CAWVRGFSGNTIYF
>TRBJ2-7|TRBD1|TRBV6-5|few|13
TGTGCCAGCCTCCGAGGGGGCCTCTACGAGCAGTACTTC
CASLRGGLYEQYF
>TRBJ1-4|.|TRBV19|.|14
TGTGCCACCGGGAGGTCATACAGGGTTGAAAAACTGTTTTTT
CATGRSYRVEKLFF
>TRBJ2-3|TRBD1|TRBV3-1/TRBV3-2|.|13
TGTGCCAGCGGGGGGACAGGGACAGATACGCAGTATTTT
CASGGTGTDTQYF
>TRBJ1-5|TRBD1|TRBV12-5|.|14
TGTGCTAGTGGCTCGGGACAGGGGCATCAGCCCCAGCATTTT
CASGSGQGHQPQHF
>TRBJ1-1|.|TRBV20-1|.|11
TGCAGTGCTAGAGGGGGGGGTGAAGCTTTCTTT
CSARGGGEAFF
>TRBJ1-5|TRBD1|TRBV6-5|.|14
TGTGCCAGCAGAGCGACAGGGCCGGGTTTGACCCAGCATTTT
CASRATGPGLTQHF
>TRBJ2-7|.|TRBV5-1|.|10
TGCGCCAGGCGCTCCTACGAGCAGTACTTC
CARRSYEQYF
>TRBJ2-7|TRBD2|TRBV4-1|.|16
TGCGCCAGCAGCCGCCCCGGACTAGTTGGATGGAGAGAGCAGTACTTC
CASSRPGLVGWREQYF
>TRBJ2-5|.|TRBV9|.|15
TGTGCCAGCAGCGTACAGACAGGCCCCCAAGAGACCCAGTACTTC
CASSVQTGPQETQYF
>TRBJ2-7|.|TRBV21-1|once|19
TGTGCCAGCAGCAAAAGGGACTCCGGGACAGCAGGCAACTGGATCGAGCAGTACTTC
CASSKRDSGTAGNWIEQYF
>TRBJ2-7|TRBD2|TRBV5-1|.|15
TGCGCCAGCAGCTTGGCCGGCGGGGGGAGCGTCGAGCAGTACTTC
CASSLAGGGSVEQYF